This T cell receptor beta chain is drawn from a study of blood T cell repertoires in COVID-19. In the study overall: COVID-19 samples, acute and convalescent, were from the United States, Italy and Spain. PBMCs, B-cell-depleted T cells, or T cells provided the cDNA or gDNA that made up the material.

Under the authors' procedure: Reference gene primer amplification gave estimated nucleated cell counts. TCRdb's copy holds only in-frame clones and misses some; the assay was immunoSEQ multiplex PCR. D and trimming were read from the DNA, whereas the V and J calls and clone size are those reported in that table. Among tens of thousands of clones, over 80% were seen once, and the ten largest hold under 6.5%. Trimming removed 4 bases at V and 1 base at J, with 14 bases between. There are 15 residues in the CDR3. Germline V lookup: CDR1 SGHKS, CDR2 YYEKEE (reference sequence). The clonotype was recovered from a middle-aged man with active COVID-19. The chain links TRBV5-5 to TRBJ1-1; D possibly corresponds to TRBD1 (5 bases). The sequenced material came from peripheral blood. In nucleotides, the CDR3 is TGTGCCAGCAGCCTAGGTCCCAGGGAGAACACTGAAGCTTTCTTT. Translating it yields CASSLGPRENTEAFF.